The text below deals with one TCR beta chain. How the authors handled the data: Estimated nucleated cell counts came from reference gene primer amplification. The method was immunoSEQ multiplex PCR; TCRdb's version includes in-frame clones alone and lacks a portion of them. That table supplies the V and J calls and clone size; D and trimming were determined from the DNA. Of 380,000 or so clones listed, 75% to 90% are singletons. The data were taken from a study of blood T cell repertoires in COVID-19. Study summary: Whether acute or convalescent, the COVID-19 samples came from the United States, Italy and Spain.

A Seattle source enrolled patients during active infection and followed them longitudinally. The CDR3 consists of 11 residues. Trimming left V 1 base short and J 11 bases short, with 8 bases between. From germline, CDR1 is SGHDN and CDR2 FVKESK. This sequence originates from a woman in her sixties or seventies with COVID-19, enrolled during active disease. V usage is TRBV14 and J usage is TRBJ1-1; no firm D call. The sequenced sample was peripheral blood. For the CDR3, the DNA is TGTGCCAGCAGCCAAGGAGGGTGGGCTTTCTTT. Translated: CASSQGGWAFF. Variable domain in full (rest from reference TRBV14 and TRBJ1-1): EAGVTQFPSHSVIEKGQTVTLRCDPISGHDNLYWYRRVMGKEIKFLLHFVKESKQDESGMPNNRFLAERTGGTYSTLKVQPAELEDSGVYFCASSQGGWAFFGQGTRLTVV.